This is a list of T cell receptor beta chains from one sample in a study of T-cell reconstitution after alpha-beta-depleted transplantation in children. TCRdb passed the PCR reads through MiXCR, listing each CDR3 protein once. In the table there are a few hundred thousand distinct CDR3 sequences, 10% to 15% of which are singletons. The input for sequencing was PBMCs, mostly from graft donor cells, taken 360 days after TCRalphabeta/CD19-depleted stem cell transplant. Receptor source: a male patient under 18 who had a stem cell transplant for acute myeloid leukemia, so the T cells may come from the graft donor. CDR3s include the opening cysteine and the closing phenylalanine or tryptophan.

CDR3 protein: CASTSYTAGGGETQYF; V gene: TRBV28; J gene: TRBJ2-5
CDR3 protein: CSARAGGGGHNEQFF; V gene: TRBV20-1; J gene: TRBJ2-1
CDR3 protein: CSATPWTSGINEQYF; V gene: TRBV20-1; J gene: TRBJ2-7
CDR3 protein: CSASRDYEQYF; V gene: TRBV20-1; J gene: TRBJ2-7
CDR3 protein: CASSLVVRSSTDTQYF; V gene: TRBV28; J gene: TRBJ2-3
CDR3 protein: CASSSRRQGNRLGTGELFF; V gene: TRBV6-4; J gene: TRBJ2-2
CDR3 protein: CASSLALGRKAKDEQYF; V gene: TRBV7-6; J gene: TRBJ2-7
CDR3 protein: CSADHVLGSMFYNEQFF; V gene: TRBV20-1; J gene: TRBJ2-1
CDR3 protein: CATQGARETEAFF; V gene: TRBV28; J gene: TRBJ1-1
CDR3 protein: CASTRREKGYEQYF; V gene: TRBV12-3/TRBV12-4; J gene: TRBJ2-7
CDR3 protein: CASSFTDLGTGHLYEQYF; V gene: TRBV5-1; J gene: TRBJ2-7
CDR3 protein: CATSGNPGTEAFF; V gene: TRBV24-1; J gene: TRBJ1-1
CDR3 protein: CASSQHGGPQYF; V gene: TRBV4-3; J gene: TRBJ2-5
CDR3 protein: CASSLGVNTGELFF; V gene: TRBV5-1; J gene: TRBJ2-2
CDR3 protein: CALRGTRFYNSPLHF; V gene: TRBV28; J gene: TRBJ1-6
CDR3 protein: CSAIGPGGLDTEAFF; V gene: TRBV29-1; J gene: TRBJ1-1
CDR3 protein: CSASVSHGTPWETQYF; V gene: TRBV20-1; J gene: TRBJ2-5
CDR3 protein: CASSYSMGTRNEQFF; V gene: TRBV6-5; J gene: TRBJ2-1
CDR3 protein: CASSWRVGVGSYNEQFF; V gene: TRBV5-5; J gene: TRBJ2-1
CDR3 protein: CASGLVRGAEETQYF; V gene: TRBV12-5; J gene: TRBJ2-5
CDR3 protein: CAISERGLREQYF; V gene: TRBV10-3; J gene: TRBJ2-7
CDR3 protein: CASSSPRGLLAVTDPFF; V gene: TRBV28; J gene: TRBJ2-7
CDR3 protein: CASSLVWGKSNEQFF; V gene: TRBV11-2; J gene: TRBJ2-1
CDR3 protein: CASSFGLGFSDTQYF; V gene: TRBV27; J gene: TRBJ2-3
CDR3 protein: CSVRDTLYEQYF; V gene: TRBV29-1; J gene: TRBJ2-7
CDR3 protein: CASSQRKREGAGYNEQFF; V gene: TRBV14; J gene: TRBJ2-1
CDR3 protein: CASPLGQGTDTQYF; V gene: TRBV27; J gene: TRBJ2-3
CDR3 protein: CASRTSGRAADTQYF; V gene: TRBV12-3/TRBV12-4; J gene: TRBJ2-3
CDR3 protein: CASSLNLGAWSGENEQYF; V gene: TRBV11-2; J gene: TRBJ2-7
CDR3 protein: CSVGWGNTIYF; V gene: TRBV29-1; J gene: TRBJ1-3
CDR3 protein: CASSLVGRDTQYF; V gene: TRBV28; J gene: TRBJ2-3
CDR3 protein: CASSRLAGGPGGTDTQYF; V gene: TRBV11-2; J gene: TRBJ2-3
CDR3 protein: CAIRRTGTPNNEQFF; V gene: TRBV10-3; J gene: TRBJ2-1
CDR3 protein: CACPLAGGDTQYF; V gene: TRBV30; J gene: TRBJ2-3
CDR3 protein: CASSLVAGGLISYEQYF; V gene: TRBV7-8; J gene: TRBJ2-7
CDR3 protein: CASSQGLGGELFF; V gene: TRBV4-2; J gene: TRBJ2-2
CDR3 protein: CASSQPPGRVQYF; V gene: TRBV4-3; J gene: TRBJ2-3
CDR3 protein: CAAWCRGLQETQYF; V gene: TRBV24-1; J gene: TRBJ2-5
CDR3 protein: CASSLLAGLQYF; V gene: TRBV7-9; J gene: TRBJ2-4
CDR3 protein: CASSREGEWPYEQYF; V gene: TRBV9; J gene: TRBJ2-7
CDR3 protein: CATSRSPGRSTDTQYF; V gene: TRBV15; J gene: TRBJ2-3